This section outlines one T cell receptor beta chain sequence together with its context. This specimen comes from a study of blood T cell repertoires in COVID-19. Turning to the study itself: Specimens from acute and convalescent COVID-19 originated in the United States, Italy and Spain. T cells, B-cell-depleted T cells, or PBMCs provided the cDNA or gDNA that served as material.

Looked up from germline, CDR1 is SGHTA and CDR2 is FQGNSA. Trimming shortened V by 3 bases and J by 14 bases, and 20 bases separated the two germline ends. This CDR3 region has 15 residues. Original data processing: From reference gene primer amplification, estimates of nucleated cell counts were derived. Clones were read by immunoSEQ multiplex PCR, and TCRdb kept only the in-frame ones, dropping some. D and trimming come from the DNA, and the V and J calls and clone size come from that table. In the table there are approximately 350,000 clones, 80% to 90% of which are singletons. This clonotype originated in a man aged 35 to 55 with acute or convalescent COVID-19. This chain links TRBV7-2 with TRBJ1-6; a possible D gene is TRBD1 (5 bases). The sample comprised peripheral blood. CDR3 in DNA: TGTGCCAGCAGCTTGGCGCCTACGTCAGGGTTCTCCCTCCACTTT. Its translation: CASSLAPTSGFSLHF.